This TCR beta chain emerged from a study of OX40 agonist ivuxolimab in advanced cancers. Regarding the study as a whole: With doses of 0.1 to 3.0 mg/kg, CD4+ and CD8+ blood T cells had undergone clonal expansion by week 6.

V lost 2 bases, J lost 7 bases, and 15 bases lay in between. Per germline, CDR1 LNHDA and CDR2 SQIVND (reference sequence). The CDR3 covers 14 residues. The table came from immunoSEQ multiplex PCR; TCRdb's copy has only in-frame clones and leaves some out. The sample holds some 60,000 clones, about 94% seen once. Details on this clone: Its specificity is unknown.

The specimen was CD4+ or CD8+ T cells sorted from blood, collected in a trial of the OX40 agonist ivuxolimab. The chain carries TRBV19 and TRBJ2-7; the D call may be TRBD1 or TRBD2 (5 bases each). This receptor was taken from an adult with an advanced solid tumor such as melanoma, head and neck, liver or kidney cancer. This CDR3 reads CASSISSRDREQYF. Here the CDR3 DNA reads TGTGCCAGTAGTATATCGTCCCGGGACCGTGAGCAGTACTTC.